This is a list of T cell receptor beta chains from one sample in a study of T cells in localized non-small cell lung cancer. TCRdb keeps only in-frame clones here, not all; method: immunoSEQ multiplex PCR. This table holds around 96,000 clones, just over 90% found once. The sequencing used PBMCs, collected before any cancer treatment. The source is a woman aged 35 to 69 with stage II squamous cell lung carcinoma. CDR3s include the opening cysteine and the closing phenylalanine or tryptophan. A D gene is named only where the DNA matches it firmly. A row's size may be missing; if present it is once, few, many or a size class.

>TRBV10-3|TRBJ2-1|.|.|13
CAITKDAGNEQFF
TGTGCCATCACTAAGGACGCCGGCAATGAGCAGTTCTTC
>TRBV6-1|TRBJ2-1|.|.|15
CASRGIRVEYNEQFF
TGTGCCAGCAGGGGAATCAGGGTAGAGTACAATGAGCAGTTCTTC
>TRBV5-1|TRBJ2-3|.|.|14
CASSLANNPDTQYF
TGCGCCAGCAGCTTGGCGAACAACCCAGATACGCAGTATTTT
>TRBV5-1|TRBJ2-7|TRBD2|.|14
CASSAGLVSYEQYF
TGCGCCAGCAGCGCCGGACTAGTCTCCTACGAGCAGTACTTC
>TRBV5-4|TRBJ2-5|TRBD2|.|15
CASSFGLAGQETQYF
TGTGCCAGCAGCTTTGGGCTAGCGGGACAAGAGACCCAGTACTTC
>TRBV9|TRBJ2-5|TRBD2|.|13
CASSVGGQETQYF
TGTGCCAGCAGCGTCGGGGGGCAAGAGACCCAGTACTTC
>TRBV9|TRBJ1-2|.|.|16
CASSPLGGGYNYGYTF
TGTGCCAGCAGCCCCCTCGGTGGAGGGTATAACTATGGCTACACCTTC
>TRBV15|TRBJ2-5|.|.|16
CATSRGTVGKGETQYF
TGTGCCACCAGCAGAGGGACGGTGGGAAAGGGAGAGACCCAGTACTTC
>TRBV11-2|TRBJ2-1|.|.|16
CASSSSAGFFYNEQFF
TGTGCCAGCAGCTCCTCCGCCGGGTTTTTCTACAATGAGCAGTTCTTC
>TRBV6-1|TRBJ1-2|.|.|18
CASSEMSGRATANYGYTF
TGTGCCAGCAGTGAAATGAGTGGCAGGGCAACGGCTAACTATGGCTACACCTTC
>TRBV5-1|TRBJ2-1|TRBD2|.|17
CASSLAGGRAFRNEQFF
TGCGCCAGCAGCTTAGCTGGGGGGAGGGCTTTTCGCAATGAGCAGTTCTTC
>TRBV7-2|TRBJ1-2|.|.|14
CASSTPGAFWGYTF
TGTGCCAGCAGCACCCCCGGAGCCTTCTGGGGCTACACCTTC
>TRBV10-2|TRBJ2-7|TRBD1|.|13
CASRWTGSYEQYF
TGCGCCAGCAGATGGACAGGTTCCTACGAGCAGTACTTC
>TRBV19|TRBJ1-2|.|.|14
CASTPDPANYGYTF
TGTGCCAGTACCCCGGACCCAGCTAACTATGGCTACACCTTC
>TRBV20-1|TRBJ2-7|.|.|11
CSASGLYEQYF
TGCAGTGCTTCGGGGCTCTACGAGCAGTACTTC
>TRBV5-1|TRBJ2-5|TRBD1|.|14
CASSVQGVQETQYF
TGCGCCAGCAGCGTCCAGGGGGTCCAGGAGACCCAGTACTTC
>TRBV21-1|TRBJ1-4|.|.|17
CASSPMLGPPGGEKLFF
TGTGCCAGCAGCCCTATGTTGGGTCCCCCCGGGGGTGAAAAACTGTTTTTT
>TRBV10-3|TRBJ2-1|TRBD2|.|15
CAITPSSGSRNEQFF
TGTGCCATCACCCCATCTAGCGGGAGTCGGAATGAGCAGTTCTTC
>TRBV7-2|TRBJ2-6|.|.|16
CASSSRRQSRANVLTF
TGTGCCAGCAGCTCGAGACGACAAAGTCGGGCCAACGTCCTGACTTTC
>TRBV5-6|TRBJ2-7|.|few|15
CASNRGGAGGYEQYF
TGTGCCAGCAATCGAGGGGGGGCAGGAGGGTACGAGCAGTACTTC
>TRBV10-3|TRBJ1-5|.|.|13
CATVRLPREPQHF
TGTGCCACCGTACGATTGCCTAGGGAGCCCCAGCATTTT
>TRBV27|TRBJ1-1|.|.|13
CASRLWQNTEAFF
TGTGCCAGCAGGTTGTGGCAAAACACTGAAGCTTTCTTT
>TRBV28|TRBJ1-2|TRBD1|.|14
CASSPFRGDYGYTF
TGTGCCAGCAGCCCATTCAGGGGGGACTATGGCTACACCTTC
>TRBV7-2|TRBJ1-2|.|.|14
CASSLESDLYGYTF
TGTGCCAGCAGCTTAGAGTCAGACCTATATGGCTACACCTTC
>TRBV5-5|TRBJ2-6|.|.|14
CASSQELSANVLTF
TGTGCCAGCAGCCAGGAATTATCGGCCAACGTCCTGACTTTC
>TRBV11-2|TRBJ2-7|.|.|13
CASSLWGGYEQYF
TGTGCCAGCAGCTTGTGGGGAGGATACGAGCAGTACTTC
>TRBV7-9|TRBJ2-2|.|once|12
CAPGSGTGELFF
TGTGCCCCGGGTTCGGGCACCGGGGAGCTGTTTTTT
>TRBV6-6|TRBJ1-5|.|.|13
CASSYKGNQSQHF
TGTGCCAGCAGTTATAAAGGGAATCAGTCCCAGCATTTT
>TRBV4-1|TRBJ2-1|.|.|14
CASSQETGYNEQFF
TGCGCCAGCAGCCAAGAAACTGGGTACAATGAGCAGTTCTTC
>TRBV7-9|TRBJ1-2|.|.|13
CASSFRDTYGYTF
TGTGCCAGCAGCTTCCGGGACACATACGGCTACACCTTC
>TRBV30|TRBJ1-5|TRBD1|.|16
CAWSVSTGFFGQPQHF
TGTGCCTGGAGTGTCTCGACAGGGTTTTTCGGTCAGCCCCAGCATTTT
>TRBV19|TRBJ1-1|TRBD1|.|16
CASSRRQGTPNTEAFF
TGTGCCAGTAGTCGGCGACAGGGGACTCCGAACACTGAAGCTTTCTTT
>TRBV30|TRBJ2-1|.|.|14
CAWSTLLGYNEQFF
TGTGCCTGGAGTACCCTACTAGGCTACAATGAGCAGTTCTTC
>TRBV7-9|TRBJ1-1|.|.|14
CASSQRTANTEAFF
TGTGCCAGCAGCCAAAGGACGGCGAACACTGAAGCTTTCTTT
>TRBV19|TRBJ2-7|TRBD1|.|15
CASSTGTGGIDEQYF
TGTGCCAGTTCCACCGGGACAGGGGGCATCGACGAGCAGTACTTC
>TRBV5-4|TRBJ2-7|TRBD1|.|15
CASSLEGQGRNEQYF
TGTGCCAGCAGCTTGGAAGGACAGGGGAGGAACGAGCAGTACTTC
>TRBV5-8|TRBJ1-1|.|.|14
CASSLWQGRTEAFF
TGTGCCAGCAGCTTGTGGCAGGGGAGGACTGAAGCTTTCTTT
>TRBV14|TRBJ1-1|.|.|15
CASSQEGRVNTEAFF
TGTGCCAGCAGCCAAGAAGGGAGGGTGAACACTGAAGCTTTCTTT
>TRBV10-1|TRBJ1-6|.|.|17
CASSETKGRVNNSPLHF
TGCGCCAGCAGTGAGACGAAGGGACGGGTCAATAATTCACCCCTCCACTTT
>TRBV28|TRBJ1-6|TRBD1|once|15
CASSLLGQGVTPLHF
TGTGCCAGCAGTCTACTGGGACAGGGAGTAACACCCCTCCACTTT
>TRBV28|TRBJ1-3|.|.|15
CASSLKHYPGNTIYF
TGTGCCAGCAGTTTAAAACACTATCCTGGAAACACCATATATTTT